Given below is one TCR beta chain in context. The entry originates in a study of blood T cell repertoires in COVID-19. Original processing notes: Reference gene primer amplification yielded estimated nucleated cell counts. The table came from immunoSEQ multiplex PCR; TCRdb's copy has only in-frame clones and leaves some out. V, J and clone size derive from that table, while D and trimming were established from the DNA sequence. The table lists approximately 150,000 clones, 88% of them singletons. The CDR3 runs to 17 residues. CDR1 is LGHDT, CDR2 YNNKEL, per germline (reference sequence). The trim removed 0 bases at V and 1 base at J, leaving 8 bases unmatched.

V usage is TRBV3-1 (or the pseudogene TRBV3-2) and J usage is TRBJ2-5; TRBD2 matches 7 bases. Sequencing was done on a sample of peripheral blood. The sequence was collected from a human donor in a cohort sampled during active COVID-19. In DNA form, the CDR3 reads TGTGCCAGCAGCCAAGATCTGGTTAGCGGGTCCCAAGAGACCCAGTACTTC. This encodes CASSQDLVSGSQETQYF.